Listed here are 30 T cell receptor beta chains from one sample, sequenced in a study of T cell responses to AZD1222 COVID-19 vaccine (dated by TCRdb to 2020 to 2023). Library creation used the immunoSEQ multiplex PCR assay. In TCRdb, the immuneACCESS table is reduced to in-frame sequences with V and J assigned. These tables do not hold every clone; where another copy was compared, an unresolved V gene accounts for under half, and the others remain unexplained. Within this sample are 120,000 to 150,000 clones, with roughly nine tenths of them counted one time only. The ten largest clones take up 9% to 9.5% of the sample. The time point label corresponds to: about 28 days (+/-7) after the second vaccine dose. The sequencing used peripheral blood, collected 28 days after the second AZD1222 dose. These receptors were obtained from an adult who received the AZD1222 COVID-19 vaccine.

The chain is built from TRBV10-3 and TRBJ2-1; 8 bases align to TRBD2. Germline-derived CDR1 and CDR2 are ENHRY and SYGVKD. V lost 6 bases to trimming and J lost 4 bases; unmatched junction nucleotides: 8. There are 15 residues in the CDR3. The CDR3 coding sequence is TGTGCCATCAGGGGAGCGGGGGCGGAATACAATGAGCAGTTCTTC. Amino acids: CAIRGAGAEYNEQFF.

The V call is TRBV5-1, the J call TRBJ1-1; no firm D call. This CDR3 comprises 16 residues. The germline V and J ends were trimmed by 0 bases and 4 bases, with 16 bases remaining between them. Germline V lookup: CDR1 SGHRS, CDR2 YFSETQ. This CDR3 is CASSLATGWMTTEAFF. The DNA for the CDR3 is TGCGCCAGCAGCTTGGCCACGGGGTGGATGACCACTGAAGCTTTCTTT.

This chain connects TRBV6-4 to TRBJ1-2; D remains unclear. Germline V gene lookup returns CDR1 MRHNA and CDR2 SNTAGT. The V end was cut by 6 bases, the J end by 8 bases, with 19 bases between. The CDR3 extends over 14 amino acids. CDR3 sequence: CASRPPAPGGGYTF. The CDR3 DNA reads as TGTGCCAGCAGACCCCCGGCCCCAGGAGGGGGCTACACCTTC.

The chain has TRBV4-3 and TRBJ1-5; no clear D. Germline values: CDR1 LGHNA, CDR2 YSLEER. CDR3 length equals 13 residues. The V end was cut by 3 bases, the J end by 3 bases, with 6 bases between. The CDR3 loop reads CASSQDHNQPQHF. The CDR3 DNA reads TGCGCCAGCAGCCAGGACCACAATCAGCCCCAGCATTTT.

This clone has a single count. V is TRBV25-1 and J is TRBJ1-2; D is uncertain. Trimming took 4 bases from V and 4 from J, leaving 13 bases between them. Germline CDR1 reads MGHDK; CDR2 reads SYGVNS. The CDR3 has 14 amino acids. Here the CDR3 DNA reads TGTGCCAGCAGTGGTAATGGTTACCCCTATGGCTACACCTTC. Translating gives CASSGNGYPYGYTF.

This chain uses TRBV5-6 with TRBJ2-5, with TRBD2 matching over 7 bases. Looked up from germline, CDR1 is SGHDT and CDR2 is YYEEEE. Trimming took 0 bases from V and 4 from J; bases not matched to a gene: 3. The CDR3 totals 14 residues. CDR3 protein: CASSLGLAGETQYF. The CDR3 DNA reads TGTGCCAGCAGCTTGGGATTAGCGGGAGAGACCCAGTACTTC.

The chain employs TRBV6-5 and TRBJ1-1; D unresolved. Trimming left V 2 bases short and J 1 base short, with 8 bases between. Germline V gene data show CDR1 as MNHEY and CDR2 as SVGAGI. This CDR3 region has 14 residues. The CDR3 protein is CASSYLDSNTEAFF. The DNA of the CDR3 is TGTGCCAGCAGTTACCTGGACTCGAACACTGAAGCTTTCTTT.

This rearrangement joins TRBV5-4 to TRBJ1-2; D uncertain. The CDR3 loop spans 13 amino acids. From germline, CDR1 is SGHNT and CDR2 YYREEE (reference sequence). V was trimmed by 2 bases and J by 4 bases, leaving 9 bases between them. The CDR3 loop reads CASSLENGYGYTF. For the CDR3, the DNA is TGTGCCAGCAGCTTAGAGAATGGCTATGGCTACACCTTC.

CDR3 loop: CASSLTPRVKLFF. The CDR3 DNA reads as TGTGCCAGCAGCTTGACGCCCCGGGTGAAGCTGTTTTTT. The chain carries TRBV5-6 and TRBJ2-2; D is uncertain. Germline assignment: CDR1 SGHDT and CDR2 YYEEEE. Trimming cost V 1 base and J 12 bases, with 13 bases left between them. The CDR3 length is 13 residues.

This chain joins TRBV9 and TRBJ2-1; TRBD2 agrees at 13 bases. This CDR3 spans 18 amino acids. J was trimmed by 2 bases and V by 2 bases; bases with no gene match: 7. The germline V gene has CDR1 SGDLS and CDR2 YYNGEE. CDR3 amino acids: CASSVFGTSGDAYNEQFF. CDR3 DNA sequence: TGTGCCAGCAGCGTTTTCGGGACTAGCGGGGATGCCTACAATGAGCAGTTCTTC.

The chain combines TRBV6-5 with TRBJ1-2; 7 nucleotides match TRBD1. The V segment lost 0 bases and the J segment 4 bases; nucleotides outside the gene matches: 2. The germline gives CDR1 MNHEY, CDR2 SVGAGI. CDR3 length: 14 amino acids. Written as DNA, the CDR3 is TGTGCCAGCAGTTACTCGGGACAGCTCTATGGCTACACCTTC. It encodes CASSYSGQLYGYTF.

The J gene is TRBJ1-5, the V gene TRBV7-2, with D uncertain. Trimming shortened V by 3 bases and J by 4 bases, and 10 bases separated the two germline ends. The CDR3 is 14 residues long. The germline V gene encodes CDR1 SGHTA and CDR2 FQGNSA. CDR3 protein: CASSLGRANQPQHF. For the CDR3, the DNA is TGTGCCAGCAGCTTGGGGAGGGCAAATCAGCCCCAGCATTTT.

This chain connects TRBV6-2 or TRBV6-3 to TRBJ1-2; D ambiguous. The CDR3 consists of 14 residues. The V end lost 4 bases, the J end lost 4 bases, and 13 bases lay between the germline ends. Germline CDR1 is MNHEY and CDR2 is SVGEGT. This chain's CDR3 is CASSWGAGRYGYTF. CDR3 coding DNA: TGTGCCAGCAGTTGGGGTGCAGGACGCTATGGCTACACCTTC.

V usage is TRBV20-1 and J usage is TRBJ1-1; TRBD1 matches 10 bases. The CDR3 is 14 amino acids. CDR1 DFQATT and CDR2 SNEGSKA come from the germline V gene (reference sequence). The trim removed 3 bases at V and 4 bases at J, leaving 5 bases unmatched. The DNA for the CDR3 is TGCAGTGCTAGTGAGGGACAGGGGAGCACTGAAGCTTTCTTT. The encoded protein is CSASEGQGSTEAFF.

This clone occurred once. The CDR3 region is CASSFGQGGEKLFF. As DNA, the CDR3 is TGTGCCAGCAGCTTTGGACAGGGAGGAGAAAAACTGTTTTTT. V and J are TRBV7-2 and TRBJ1-4; 8 nucleotides agree with TRBD1. After removal of 3 bases from V and 8 bases from J, the junction contained 5 bases not matched to a gene. This CDR3 comprises 14 residues. Germline-derived CDR1 and CDR2 are SGHTA and FQGNSA.

This chain joins TRBV30 and TRBJ1-4; D remains unclear. Germline assignment: CDR1 GTSNPN and CDR2 SVGIG (reference sequence). The ends were cut back, 5 bases at V and 12 bases at J, with 13 bases in the middle. The CDR3 consists of 11 residues. The CDR3 spells CAWGFPLQLFF. The DNA of the CDR3 is TGTGCCTGGGGGTTTCCCTTGCAACTGTTTTTT.

The V gene is TRBV12-3 or TRBV12-4, the J gene TRBJ1-5; D is ambiguous. V shed 2 bases and J shed 4 bases, with 6 bases lying between them. CDR3 length: 13 amino acids. Written as DNA, the CDR3 is TGTGCCAGCAGTTTAATGGCAAATCAGCCCCAGCATTTT. It specifies CASSLMANQPQHF.

This CDR3 is CSVSLGGNTEAFF. CDR3 nucleotides: TGCAGCGTCTCTTTAGGGGGCAACACTGAAGCTTTCTTT. The rearrangement links TRBV29-1 to TRBJ1-1; TRBD1 matches 7 bases. With 6 bases clipped from V and 2 bases from J, the junction kept 6 bases outside the gene matches. There are 13 residues in the CDR3. In germline, CDR1 is SQVTM, CDR2 ANQGSEA. Drawing the rest from reference TRBV29-1 and TRBJ1-1, the complete variable domain is SAVISQKPSRDICQRGTSLTIQCQVDSQVTMMFWYRQQPGQSLTLIATANQGSEATYESGFVIDKFPISRPNLTFSTLTVSNMSPEDSSIYLCSVSLGGNTEAFFGQGTRLTVV.

This clone showed up just once. The chain has TRBV28 and TRBJ1-2; D remains ambiguous. Germline assignment: CDR1 MDHEN and CDR2 SYDVKM. V lost 6 bases to trimming and J lost 7 bases, with 18 bases between them. This CDR3 comprises 14 residues. Here the CDR3 reads CASSPPGPGVGYTF. DNA for the CDR3: TGTGCCAGCAGCCCACCGGGCCCTGGAGTTGGCTACACCTTC.

The chain is built from TRBV25-1 and TRBJ2-4, with 8 nucleotides matching TRBD2. The CDR3 runs 18 residues. Trimming cost V 1 base and J 1 base; bases outside gene matches: 9. The germline gives CDR1 MGHDK, CDR2 SYGVNS. The CDR3 DNA follows: TGTGCCAGCAGTGAATCCCTGAGCGGGAGTGTGGCCAAAAACATTCAGTACTTC. This translates into CASSESLSGSVAKNIQYF. Drawing the rest from reference TRBV25-1 and TRBJ2-4, the complete variable domain is EADIYQTPRYLVIGTGKKITLECSQTMGHDKMYWYQQDPGMELHLIHYSYGVNSTEKGDLSSESTVSRIRTEHFPLTLESARPSHTSQYLCASSESLSGSVAKNIQYFGAGTRLSVL.

The chain has TRBV5-8 and TRBJ1-5; possible D gene TRBD1, 5 bases. Trimming shortened V by 4 bases and J by 15 bases, and 14 bases separated the two germline ends. In germline, CDR1 is SGHTS, CDR2 YDEGEE. The CDR3 is 11 residues long. The CDR3 here is CASSDGTRRHF. CDR3 DNA sequence: TGTGCCAGCAGCGATGGGACCCGTAGGCATTTT.

The chain combines TRBV2 with TRBJ1-5, with D possibly TRBD1 on 5 matching bases. Looked up from germline, CDR1 is SNHLY and CDR2 is FYNNEI. This CDR3 comprises 14 residues. Trimming stripped 5 bases from V and 2 bases from J, with 10 bases between. CDR3 DNA: TGTGCCAGCAGTCGGGGCGCGGGCAATCAGCCCCAGCATTTT. This sequence encodes CASSRGAGNQPQHF.

This chain links TRBV19 with TRBJ2-1; D may be TRBD1 (7 bases). Germline CDR1 is LNHDA and CDR2 is SQIVND (reference sequence). The CDR3 extends over 12 amino acids. The ends were cut back, 9 bases at V and 15 bases at J, with 21 bases in the middle. The CDR3 region has the DNA TGTGCCAGGCCCACAGGGGCCGGGGGTAGGTTCTTC. Protein: CARPTGAGGRFF.

V and J are TRBV2 and TRBJ1-1; TRBD1 agrees at 9 bases. Germline-derived CDR1 and CDR2 are SNHLY and FYNNEI. J lost 4 bases, V lost 5 bases, and 2 bases had no gene match. There are 13 residues in the CDR3. This CDR3 reads CASSRGQGTEAFF. CDR3 sequence (DNA): TGTGCCAGCAGTAGGGGACAGGGCACTGAAGCTTTCTTT.

The chain combines TRBV10-3 with TRBJ2-1; 8 nucleotides align to TRBD2. The V gene end was trimmed by 0 bases and the J gene end by 2 bases; junction bases not matched to a gene: 3. CDR1 and CDR2 (germline): ENHRY, SYGVKD. This CDR3 is 16 amino acids long. Here the CDR3 DNA reads TGTGCCATCAGTGAGTCGATTAGCGGGACCTACAATGAGCAGTTCTTC. Translation: CAISESISGTYNEQFF.

J is TRBJ2-2 and V is TRBV19; 7 bases line up with TRBD1. This CDR3 comprises 17 residues. Germline trimming cut 4 bases from V and 4 bases from J; bases unmatched to any gene: 12. Germline V gene data show CDR1 as LNHDA and CDR2 as SQIVND (reference sequence). This chain's CDR3 is CASSKPAYRGVTGELFF. The CDR3 DNA follows: TGTGCCAGTAGTAAACCCGCTTACAGGGGAGTCACCGGGGAGCTGTTTTTT.

CDR3 nucleotide sequence: TGTGCCAGCAGTGGGGGTAGGGGAACTGAAGCTTTCTTT. Protein product: CASSGGRGTEAFF. The J gene is TRBJ1-1, the V gene TRBV12-3 or TRBV12-4; D possibly corresponds to TRBD1 (5 bases). The CDR3 sequence is 13 residues long. V was clipped by 5 bases and J by 5 bases, with 12 bases between them.

The chain uses TRBV7-2 and TRBJ1-5, with 8 nucleotides matching TRBD1. Germline CDR1 is SGHTA and CDR2 is FQGNSA. The CDR3 totals 15 residues. Germline trimming cut 4 bases from V and 3 bases from J; bases unmatched to any gene: 5. In DNA form, the CDR3 reads TGTGCCAGCAGCTCAGGGGGCTCATTCAATCAGCCCCAGCATTTT. Translated: CASSSGGSFNQPQHF.

The genes are TRBV10-3 and TRBJ1-1; 7 bases match TRBD1. CDR1 and CDR2 (germline): ENHRY, SYGVKD. The CDR3 covers 14 residues. The trim removed 7 bases at V and 3 bases at J, leaving 8 bases unmatched. CDR3 protein: CAITQGVRDTEAFF. CDR3 in DNA: TGTGCCATCACTCAGGGGGTAAGGGACACTGAAGCTTTCTTT.

This chain uses TRBV5-4 with TRBJ1-2; D not certain. This CDR3 contains 14 residues. CDR1 and CDR2 from the germline V gene are SGHNT and YYREEE (reference sequence). Trimming removed 4 bases from V and 2 bases from J, with 12 bases in between. The chain's CDR3 is CASSPGVQNYGYTF. CDR3 DNA: TGTGCCAGCAGCCCGGGAGTACAGAACTATGGCTACACCTTC.